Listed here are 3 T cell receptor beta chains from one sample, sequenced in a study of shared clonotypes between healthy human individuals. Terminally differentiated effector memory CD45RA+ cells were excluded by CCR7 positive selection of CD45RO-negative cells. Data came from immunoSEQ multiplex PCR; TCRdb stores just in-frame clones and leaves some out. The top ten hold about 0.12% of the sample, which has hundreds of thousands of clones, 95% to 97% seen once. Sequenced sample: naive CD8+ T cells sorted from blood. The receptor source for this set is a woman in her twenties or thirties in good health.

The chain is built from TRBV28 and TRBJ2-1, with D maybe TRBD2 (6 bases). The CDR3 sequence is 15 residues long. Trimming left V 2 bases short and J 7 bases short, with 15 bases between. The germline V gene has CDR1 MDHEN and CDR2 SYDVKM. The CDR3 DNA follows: TGTGCCAGCAGTTTAGGGCGGGGAGGTTGGAATGAGCAGTTCTTC. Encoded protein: CASSLGRGGWNEQFF.

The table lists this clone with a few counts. CDR3 residues: CASSEIGTVNTEAFF. The CDR3 DNA follows: TGTGCCAGCAGTGAAATCGGGACAGTGAACACTGAAGCTTTCTTT. The chain employs TRBV2 and TRBJ1-1; 7 nucleotides line up with TRBD1. The V and J ends lost 2 bases and 0 bases, in that order; junction bases with no gene match: 3. Germline V CDR1 and CDR2: SNHLY, FYNNEI. The CDR3 contains 15 residues.

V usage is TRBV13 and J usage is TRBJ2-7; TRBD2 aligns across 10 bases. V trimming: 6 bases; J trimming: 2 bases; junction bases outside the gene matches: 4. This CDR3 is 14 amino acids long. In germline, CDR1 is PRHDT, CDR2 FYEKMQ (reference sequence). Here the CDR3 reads CASSWTSGPYEQYF. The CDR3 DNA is TGTGCCAGCAGTTGGACTAGCGGACCCTACGAGCAGTACTTC.